This T cell receptor (beta chain) derives from a study of blood T cell repertoires in COVID-19. Overall study: Sources were T cells, B-cell-depleted T cells, or PBMCs; the material itself was cDNA or gDNA.

The CDR3 consists of 15 residues. The germline CDR1 and CDR2 sequences are ENHRY and SYGVKD. With V trimmed by 7 bases and J by 3 bases, 9 bases remained unmatched. Using immunoSEQ multiplex PCR, the repertoire was profiled, and TCRdb retains in-frame clones only, with some absent. The sample yields approximately 200,000 clones, around 85% seen once. This sequence originates from a man in his 70s with active or convalescent COVID-19. Sequencing input: peripheral blood. The V and J genes are TRBV10-3 and TRBJ2-7; 10 bases agree with TRBD2. The CDR3 sequence is CAIKGFASGSYEQYF. The CDR3 DNA follows: TGTGCCATCAAAGGTTTCGCTAGCGGGAGCTACGAGCAGTACTTC.